This T cell receptor (beta chain) was sequenced during a study of blood T cell repertoires in COVID-19. CDR1 is GTSNPN and CDR2 is SVGIG in the germline V gene (reference sequence). Trimming stripped 7 bases from V and 4 bases from J, with 10 bases between. The CDR3 totals 11 residues. The table came from immunoSEQ multiplex PCR; TCRdb's copy has only in-frame clones and leaves some out. The repertoire consists of approximately 250,000 clones, with roughly 90% occurring once and the leading ten covering 2.5% to 3%. This TCR was recovered from a man in his forties or fifties who had been exposed to COVID-19. The sequenced material came from PBMCs or T cells enriched from blood (not recorded which). The rearrangement uses TRBV30 and TRBJ2-5; D perhaps matches TRBD1 (6 bases). This chain's CDR3 is CASGEPETQYF. CDR3 nucleotide sequence: TGTGCCTCAGGGGAACCAGAGACCCAGTACTTC.